These 25 T cell receptor beta chains were sequenced from one sample in a study of vaccination and CD4 T cells after COVID-19. Treatment meaning: approximately nine-day PBMC culture with coronavirus spike peptide pools or control peptides (ViraFEST assay). Researchers collected the unexposed donor's CD4+ T cells before the COVID-19 pandemic (2011-2018). The antigens of these receptors remain unknown. An Oncomine TCR Beta short-read assay was used to sequence the DNA from cultured CD4+ T cells. TCRdb independently ran MiXCR on the PCR reads; one entry per CDR3 protein. The sample gives about 6,600 distinct CDR3 sequences, 40% to 50% of which show up once; 24% is in the top ten. The source material was CD4+ T cells from blood, cultured in vitro. Receptors were obtained from a human donor in good health.

The chain has TRBV2 and TRBJ1-2; the D gene is possibly TRBD1 (6 bases). CDR1 is SNHLY, CDR2 FYNNEI, per germline. This CDR3 spans 13 amino acids. V lost 7 bases and J lost 7, with 16 bases in between. The CDR3 region has the DNA TGTGCCAGCACGGGGACCGCGGGGGCTGGCTACACCTTC. Residues: CASTGTAGAGYTF.

This clonotype has just a few counts. In DNA form, the CDR3 reads TGTGCCAGCAGTTACTCGGGCCCCGGGGGAGTGACTGAAGCTTTCTTT. Protein sequence: CASSYSGPGGVTEAFF. The rearrangement joins TRBV6-5 to TRBJ1-1, with D possibly TRBD1 on 5 matching bases. Trimming left V 0 bases short and J 5 bases short, with 16 bases between. The CDR3 is 16 residues long. From germline, CDR1 is MNHEY and CDR2 SVGAGI.

This clonotype was observed a few times. The chain uses TRBV20-1 and TRBJ2-1; 10 nucleotides align to TRBD2. V was pared by 3 bases and J by 3 bases, with 5 bases of the junction left unmatched. Looked up from germline, CDR1 is DFQATT and CDR2 is SNEGSKA (reference sequence). The CDR3 totals 15 residues. CDR3 nucleotides: TGCAGTGCTAGGGGTCCTAGCGGGGGCTACAATGAGCAGTTCTTC. It specifies CSARGPSGGYNEQFF.

The rearrangement joins TRBV6-2 or TRBV6-3 to TRBJ1-2; D is ambiguous. The CDR3 is made up of 12 amino acids. V gave up 6 bases and J gave up 2 bases, with 7 bases separating them. Germline values: CDR1 MNHEY, CDR2 SVGEGT. In DNA, the CDR3 is TGTGCCAGCAGGTCAGAGAACTATGGCTACACCTTC. This encodes CASRSENYGYTF.

J is TRBJ2-7 and V is TRBV20-1; 8 bases are shared with TRBD2. J gave up 4 bases and V 5 bases, and 13 bases lay outside the gene matches. Per germline, CDR1 DFQATT and CDR2 SNEGSKA (reference sequence). This CDR3 is 15 amino acids long. CDR3 sequence reads: CSAVGLAGVSYEQYF. The CDR3 nucleotides are TGCAGTGCTGTAGGTCTAGCGGGCGTGTCATACGAGCAGTACTTC.

The V and J genes are TRBV12-3 or TRBV12-4 and TRBJ1-2, with D perhaps TRBD1 (6 bases). The CDR3 loop spans 15 amino acids. The V and J ends lost 3 bases and 1 base respectively, with 12 bases between them. CDR3 in amino acids: CASSLSTGNNYGYTF. The CDR3 nucleotides are TGTGCCAGCAGTTTGAGTACAGGGAATAACTATGGCTACACCTTC.

The J gene is TRBJ2-2, the V gene TRBV7-6, with D perhaps being TRBD1 or TRBD2 (5 bases each). CDR1 is SGHVS and CDR2 is FNYEAQ in the germline V gene. V was shortened by 1 base and J by 3 bases, with 9 bases between the two germline ends. CDR3 size: 15 residues. CDR3 protein: CASSLVRGYTGELFF. CDR3 in DNA: TGTGCCAGCAGCTTAGTCCGGGGCTACACCGGGGAGCTGTTTTTT.

This clonotype is termed large (0.1 to 1%). This sequence joins TRBV15 and TRBJ1-1; no clear D. Trimming removed 1 base from V and 4 bases from J, with 10 bases in between. Looked up from germline, CDR1 is LNHNV and CDR2 is YYDKDF (reference sequence). The CDR3 contains 14 residues. CDR3 amino acids: CATSRASVRTEAFF. The CDR3 DNA sequence: TGTGCCACCAGCAGAGCCTCAGTCCGCACTGAAGCTTTCTTT.

The V call is TRBV5-5, the J call TRBJ1-2; unclear D gene. Germline loops: CDR1 SGHKS, CDR2 YYEKEE (reference sequence). The CDR3 spans 13 residues. Trimming took off 6 bases at V and 3 bases at J, with 12 bases between the two ends. The DNA for the CDR3 is TGTGCCAGCACCCAGCCGCCCTACTATGGCTACACCTTC. Translating gives CASTQPPYYGYTF. The variable domain in full, with the rest retrieved from reference TRBV5-5 and TRBJ1-2, is DAGVTQSPTHLIKTRGQQVTLRCSPISGHKSVSWYQQVLGQGPQFIFQYYEKEERGRGNFPDRFSARQFPNYSSELNVNALLLGDSALYLCASTQPPYYGYTFGSGTRLTVV.

The chain couples TRBV7-6 to TRBJ2-7; D may be TRBD1 (6 bases). The CDR3 runs 14 residues. Germline V gene data show CDR1 as SGHVS and CDR2 as FNYEAQ. Trimming removed 1 base at V and 6 bases at J, with 13 bases between. CDR3 loop: CASSLEGERSEQYF. CDR3 coding DNA: TGTGCCAGCAGCTTAGAGGGGGAACGTTCCGAGCAGTACTTC.

The CDR3 DNA follows: TGTGCCAGCAGCTTTCGACGGGTTGGGGCCTACGAGCAGTACTTC. Protein product: CASSFRRVGAYEQYF. The rearrangement uses TRBV7-8 and TRBJ2-7; D uncertain. Germline V CDR1 and CDR2: SGHVS, FQNEAQ. CDR3 length equals 15 residues. V was trimmed by 3 bases and J by 2 bases, leaving 14 bases between them.

V gene TRBV3-1 combines with J gene TRBJ2-5, with D perhaps TRBD1 or TRBD2 (5 bases each). The CDR3 covers 15 residues. CDR1 and CDR2 from the germline V gene are LGHDT and YNNKEL (reference sequence). V was pared by 6 bases and J by 5 bases, with 19 bases between. This chain's CDR3 is CASRPQEAARETQYF. CDR3 in DNA: TGTGCCAGCAGGCCACAGGAGGCGGCCCGGGAGACCCAGTACTTC.

V is TRBV2 and J is TRBJ2-7; D may be TRBD2 (6 bases). Germline V gene lookup returns CDR1 SNHLY and CDR2 FYNNEI. This CDR3 spans 13 amino acids. V lost 6 bases and J 3 bases, leaving 12 bases between the germline ends. CDR3 region: CASRGGYDYEQYF. CDR3 sequence (DNA): TGTGCCAGCAGGGGGGGTTACGACTACGAGCAGTACTTC.

The sample holds a few counts of this clonotype. The rearrangement links TRBV10-1 to TRBJ2-1, with D possibly matching TRBD2 (6 bases). The CDR3 is 13 residues long. Germline CDR1 and CDR2: WNHNN and SYGVQD (reference sequence). Trimming stripped 5 bases from V and 9 bases from J, with 14 bases between. CDR3 sequence (DNA): TGCGCCAGCAGTACCGGGACCGGGAGTGAGCAGTTCTTC. The encoded protein is CASSTGTGSEQFF.

DNA for the CDR3: TGTGCCAGCAGAAGACTAGCGGGGGGCCATCAGGACCAAGAGACCCAGTACTTC. This sequence encodes CASRRLAGGHQDQETQYF. The V gene is TRBV6-1, the J gene TRBJ2-5; 13 bases line up with TRBD2. The J segment lost 0 bases and the V segment lost 6 bases, leaving 10 bases of the junction unmatched. CDR1 is MNHNS and CDR2 is SASEGT in the germline V gene. The CDR3 has 18 amino acids.

The J gene is TRBJ2-1, the V gene TRBV19; D perhaps matches TRBD2 (5 bases). Germline V gene data show CDR1 as LNHDA and CDR2 as SQIVND (reference sequence). V was shortened by 3 bases and J by 5 bases, with 20 bases between the two germline ends. The CDR3 has 17 amino acids. CDR3 in amino acids: CASSMYYVRLRDNEQFF. The CDR3 DNA reads as TGTGCCAGTAGTATGTACTACGTCCGCCTGAGGGACAATGAGCAGTTCTTC.

In this sample, this clonotype turned up once. J is TRBJ2-7 and V is TRBV20-1; 8 nucleotides match TRBD2. V lost 2 bases to trimming and J lost 1 base; unmatched junction nucleotides: 10. This CDR3 is built from 16 residues. Germline values: CDR1 DFQATT, CDR2 SNEGSKA (reference sequence). The CDR3 sequence is CSARTGTRTLSYEQYF. The CDR3 bases are TGCAGTGCTAGAACCGGGACTAGAACCCTTTCCTACGAGCAGTACTTC.

The chain links TRBV7-2 to TRBJ2-7; 15 bases match TRBD2. Germline-derived CDR1 and CDR2 are SGHTA and FQGNSA. This CDR3 contains 19 residues. Trimming at V came to 3 bases and at J to 3 bases, leaving 12 bases not matched to a gene. The CDR3 reads CASSFVNSGLAGGGYEQYF. Here the CDR3 DNA reads TGTGCCAGCAGCTTCGTCAATAGTGGACTAGCGGGAGGGGGCTACGAGCAGTACTTC.

This clonotype is large within its sample. The chain has TRBV7-2 and TRBJ2-7, with D possibly matching TRBD1 (6 bases). From germline, CDR1 is SGHTA and CDR2 FQGNSA. The V and J ends lost 0 bases and 2 bases respectively, with 14 bases between them. The CDR3 loop spans 16 amino acids. This chain's CDR3 is CASSLAPPGAAYEQYF. In DNA, the CDR3 is TGTGCCAGCAGCTTAGCTCCCCCAGGGGCCGCCTACGAGCAGTACTTC.

The rearrangement links TRBV6-5 to TRBJ1-1; perhaps TRBD1 as D (6 bases). Per germline, CDR1 MNHEY and CDR2 SVGAGI. Trimming removed 2 bases from V and 4 bases from J, with 11 bases in between. The CDR3 loop spans 14 amino acids. As DNA, the CDR3 is TGTGCCAGCAGTTACGACAGCAGGGGCACTGAAGCTTTCTTT. Residues: CASSYDSRGTEAFF.

The chain is built from TRBV5-1 and TRBJ2-7; 10 nucleotides agree with TRBD1. Germline V lookup: CDR1 SGHRS, CDR2 YFSETQ. Trimming took 3 bases from V and 6 from J; bases not matched to a gene: 6. The CDR3 is 14 amino acids. This CDR3 is CASSWGTGAGEQYF. CDR3 in DNA: TGCGCCAGCAGCTGGGGGACAGGGGCGGGCGAGCAGTACTTC.

This clonotype occurred a few times. V is TRBV7-9 and J is TRBJ2-1; weak D call: TRBD1 (6 bases). Trimming left V 8 bases short and J 6 bases short, with 17 bases between. CDR3 size: 14 residues. CDR1 and CDR2 from the germline V gene are SEHNR and FQNEAQ (reference sequence). The CDR3 DNA follows: TGTGCCAGCCGTCAGGTGGGGGCGGTCAATGAGCAGTTCTTC. As protein: CASRQVGAVNEQFF.

Written as DNA, the CDR3 is TGTGCCAGCAACCCCGGGACAGGGGTTAACGGGGAGCTGTTTTTT. Amino acid sequence: CASNPGTGVNGELFF. The chain couples TRBV27 to TRBJ2-2, with TRBD1 identical over 10 bases. The V gene's germline CDR1 is MNHEY and CDR2 SMNVEV (reference sequence). This CDR3 comprises 15 residues. J lost 7 bases, V lost 7 bases, and 9 bases had no gene match.

The V gene is TRBV2, the J gene TRBJ1-5; D is uncertain. Trimming pared 9 bases from V and 0 bases from J, leaving 6 bases between. This CDR3 is 12 amino acids long. CDR1 SNHLY and CDR2 FYNNEI come from the germline V gene. Written as DNA, the CDR3 is TGTGCCAGTCGCGGTAGCAATCAGCCCCAGCATTTT. This encodes CASRGSNQPQHF.

The V call is TRBV2, the J call TRBJ1-6; D gene ambiguous. The CDR3 loop spans 12 amino acids. Deletions cut 5 bases from V and 9 bases from J, with 8 bases between. The V gene's germline CDR1 is SNHLY and CDR2 FYNNEI. The DNA for the CDR3 is TGTGCCAGCAGTTCCGGAATTTCACCCCTCCACTTT. It encodes CASSSGISPLHF.